This T cell receptor beta chain was captured by sequencing in a study of T cell repertoires in cytomegalovirus infection. A single record per CDR3 protein comes from TCRdb applying MiXCR to the reads. This table holds over 300,000 distinct CDR3 sequences, 8% to 9.5% found once. The sample holds a few counts of this clonotype. This receptor was taken from a human donor in good health (CMV status not recorded). Some clones in this sample may be carry-over from other donors' samples. Sequenced material: PBMCs.

DNA of the CDR3: TGTGCCAGCACCTCTGGCGGGGTGGGGCACAATGAGCAGTTCTTC. Translated: CASTSGGVGHNEQFF. The chain uses TRBV6-2 or TRBV6-3 and TRBJ2-1, with D perhaps TRBD2 (6 bases). The CDR3 has 15 amino acids. Germline V CDR1 and CDR2: MNHEY, SVGEGT. With 7 bases removed from V and 5 bases from J, the gap between germline ends came to 18 bases.